What follows are 15 T cell receptor beta chains derived from one specimen sequenced in a study of cytomegalovirus exposure and HLA in healthy donors. PCR used 60 Vbeta primers and 13 Jbeta primers. Clones were sequenced by immunoSEQ multiplex PCR, and TCRdb holds only the in-frame ones, with some missing. The table records 110,000 to 150,000 clones, 73% of them present only once. Sequencing input: PBMCs. These receptors all stem from a woman in her thirties or forties in good health and CMV-seronegative.

The chain combines TRBV29-1 with TRBJ1-5; no firm D call. CDR3 length: 15 residues. Germline assignment: CDR1 SQVTM and CDR2 ANQGSEA. Trimming left V 7 bases short and J 0 bases short, with 16 bases between. The CDR3 DNA reads TGCAGCGCCCCGACCGAGACTCTTAGCAATCAGCCCCAGCATTTT. It yields the protein CSAPTETLSNQPQHF. The full variable domain, its missing parts supplied by reference TRBV29-1 and TRBJ1-5, is SAVISQKPSRDICQRGTSLTIQCQVDSQVTMMFWYRQQPGQSLTLIATANQGSEATYESGFVIDKFPISRPNLTFSTLTVSNMSPEDSSIYLCSAPTETLSNQPQHFGDGTRLSIL.

This clone came up a few times. CDR3 coding DNA: TGTGCCAGCAGAAGGGACAGTTATTCAAATCAGCCCCAGCATTTT. Residues: CASRRDSYSNQPQHF. The chain couples TRBV6-5 to TRBJ1-5, with 7 nucleotides matching TRBD1. The CDR3 extends over 15 amino acids. With V trimmed by 6 bases and J by 4 bases, 9 bases remained unmatched. Germline assignment: CDR1 MNHEY and CDR2 SVGAGI.

This clone was observed a handful of times. The chain joins TRBV4-2 to TRBJ2-7, with 8 positions matching TRBD1. There are 15 residues in the CDR3. Germline V gene sequence: CDR1 LGHNA, CDR2 YNFKEQ. V shed 3 bases and J 3 bases; nucleotides not matched to a gene: 7. The DNA for the CDR3 is TGTGCCAGCAGCCAGGGCGCAGGGGGCTACTACGAGCAGTACTTC. Protein product: CASSQGAGGYYEQYF.

This sequence joins TRBV7-2 and TRBJ1-2, with TRBD1 matching over 7 bases. The V gene end was trimmed by 5 bases and the J gene end by 5 bases; junction bases not matched to a gene: 8. Germline V gene data show CDR1 as SGHTA and CDR2 as FQGNSA. This CDR3 region has 14 residues. CDR3 sequence reads: CASSLTGDSYGYTF. The CDR3 nucleotides read TGTGCCAGCAGCCTAACAGGGGATTCGTATGGCTACACCTTC.

The rearrangement joins TRBV11-2 to TRBJ2-2; weak D call: TRBD1 (6 bases). The germline CDR1 and CDR2 sequences are SGHAT and FQNNGV. The CDR3 is 15 amino acids. Trimming stripped 1 base from V and 1 base from J, with 7 bases between. CDR3 protein: CASSLGGGNTGELFF. DNA for the CDR3: TGTGCCAGCAGCTTAGGAGGGGGGAACACCGGGGAGCTGTTTTTT.

The chain combines TRBV2 with TRBJ2-5, with D perhaps matching TRBD1 (6 bases). The V and J ends lost 7 bases and 2 bases respectively, with 8 bases between them. Germline CDR1 is SNHLY and CDR2 is FYNNEI. This CDR3 is 12 amino acids long. This CDR3 is CASNQGQETQYF. The CDR3 bases are TGTGCCAGCAATCAGGGGCAAGAGACCCAGTACTTC.

The chain joins TRBV18 to TRBJ1-5; D might be TRBD1 (5 bases). The CDR3 spans 13 residues. V lost 1 base to trimming and J lost 8 bases, with 9 bases between them. Germline V CDR1 and CDR2: KGHSH, LQKENI. The CDR3 DNA reads TGTGCCAGCTCACCACTGTCGGGGGAGCCCCAGCATTTT. Amino acid sequence: CASSPLSGEPQHF. Together with reference TRBV18 and TRBJ1-5, the CDR3 gives the full variable domain: NAGVMQNPRHLVRRRGQEARLRCSPMKGHSHVYWYRQLPEEGLKFMVYLQKENIIDESGMPKERFSAEFPKEGPSILRIQQVVRGDSAAYFCASSPLSGEPQHFGDGTRLSIL.

This chain uses TRBV5-1 with TRBJ2-1, with 13 positions matching TRBD2. The CDR3 is made up of 22 amino acids. The V segment lost 0 bases and the J segment 0 bases; nucleotides outside the gene matches: 15. The germline V gene has CDR1 SGHRS and CDR2 YFSETQ. The CDR3 DNA sequence: TGCGCCAGCAGCTTGGCGGCTGGAGGACTAGCGGGGGCCAGTAGCTCCTACAATGAGCAGTTCTTC. It specifies CASSLAAGGLAGASSSYNEQFF.

The rearrangement links TRBV5-1 to TRBJ2-1; possibly TRBD1 for D (6 bases). V was shortened by 4 bases and J by 5 bases, with 16 bases between the two germline ends. This CDR3 is 15 amino acids long. Per germline, CDR1 SGHRS and CDR2 YFSETQ. The CDR3 DNA follows: TGCGCCAGCAGCCCCCGCTGGGACACCCACAATGAGCAGTTCTTC. Translation: CASSPRWDTHNEQFF.

The chain recombines TRBV12-5 with TRBJ2-5, with D possibly matching TRBD2 (7 bases). Trimming took 3 bases from V and 2 from J, leaving 19 bases between them. The CDR3 totals 17 residues. The germline V gene has CDR1 LGHNT and CDR2 FRNRAP. The CDR3 DNA is TGTGCTAGTGGTTTATTTAGGCCGGGGGGCGGGCAAGAGACCCAGTACTTC. It specifies CASGLFRPGGGQETQYF.

This chain links TRBV2 with TRBJ2-5; D might be TRBD2 (7 bases). Germline CDR1 reads SNHLY; CDR2 reads FYNNEI. The CDR3 is 15 amino acids. V lost 3 bases, J lost 4 bases, and 15 bases lay in between. CDR3 bases: TGTGCCAGCAGTGACAGGGGAGGGGGAGGAGAGACCCAGTACTTC. Protein: CASSDRGGGGETQYF.

The chain is built from TRBV2 and TRBJ1-2; 9 bases align to TRBD1. The CDR3 has 13 residues. The V gene's germline CDR1 is SNHLY and CDR2 FYNNEI. The ends lost 4 bases at V and 3 bases at J; junction bases unmatched: 0. The CDR3 region is CASSGQGDYGYTF. In DNA form, the CDR3 reads TGTGCCAGCAGTGGACAGGGGGACTATGGCTACACCTTC.

The V gene is TRBV7-2, the J gene TRBJ2-5; tentative D call: TRBD2 (6 bases). Trimming took off 5 bases at V and 4 bases at J, with 11 bases between the two ends. CDR1 SGHTA and CDR2 FQGNSA come from the germline V gene. CDR3 length equals 13 residues. The CDR3, as DNA: TGTGCCAGCAGCCTAACTAGCATAGAGACCCAGTACTTC. This gives the protein CASSLTSIETQYF.

This clone was recorded once. The J gene is TRBJ2-5, the V gene TRBV11-2; a possible D gene is TRBD2 (5 bases). The length of the CDR3 is 13 residues. Germline V gene data show CDR1 as SGHAT and CDR2 as FQNNGV. The V and J ends lost 2 bases and 7 bases respectively, with 11 bases between them. CDR3 region: CASSLNTAGTQYF. In DNA form, the CDR3 reads TGTGCCAGCAGCTTAAATACCGCGGGGACCCAGTACTTC. The variable domain in full, with the rest retrieved from reference TRBV11-2 and TRBJ2-5, is EAGVAQSPRYKIIEKRQSVAFWCNPISGHATLYWYQQILGQGPKLLIQFQNNGVVDDSQLPKDRFSAERLKGVDSTLKIQPAKLEDSAVYLCASSLNTAGTQYFGPGTRLLVL.

The rearrangement uses TRBV4-1 and TRBJ2-7; 9 bases agree with TRBD1. The CDR3 sequence is 16 residues long. The germline V gene encodes CDR1 MGHRA and CDR2 YSYEKL. Trimming cost V 0 bases and J 6 bases; bases outside gene matches: 9. The CDR3 loop reads CASSQEGQGIVAEQYF. CDR3 coding DNA: TGCGCCAGCAGCCAAGAGGGACAGGGAATTGTGGCCGAGCAGTACTTC.